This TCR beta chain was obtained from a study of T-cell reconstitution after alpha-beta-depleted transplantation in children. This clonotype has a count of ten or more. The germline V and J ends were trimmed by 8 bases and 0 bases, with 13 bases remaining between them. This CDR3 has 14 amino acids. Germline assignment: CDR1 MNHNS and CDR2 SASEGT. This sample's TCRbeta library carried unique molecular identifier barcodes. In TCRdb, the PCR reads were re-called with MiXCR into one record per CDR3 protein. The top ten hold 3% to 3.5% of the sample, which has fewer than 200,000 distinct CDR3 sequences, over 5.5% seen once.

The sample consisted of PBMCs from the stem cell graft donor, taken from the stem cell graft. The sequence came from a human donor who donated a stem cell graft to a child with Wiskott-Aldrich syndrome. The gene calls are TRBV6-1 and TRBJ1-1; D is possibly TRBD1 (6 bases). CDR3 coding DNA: TGTGCCAGCTTCCAACAGGGACTGAACACTGAAGCTTTCTTT. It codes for CASFQQGLNTEAFF.